This entry lists 18 T cell receptor beta chains sequenced from one sample in a study of beta chain features in type 1 diabetes. Sequenced material consisted of expressed TCRB transcripts (all of the isolated RNA was reverse transcribed). Method: immunoSEQ multiplex PCR; TCRdb's copy keeps in-frame clones and lacks some. The sample contains approximately 170,000 clones, 7% to 9% of which appear only once. Study findings and constraints: Significant though moderate, a shortening of TCRB CDR3s appeared in all four CD4+ subsets of Type 1 diabetes patients.

For these TCRs, the target antigens are not known. Sequencing was performed on central memory CD4+ T cells from blood. The receptors derive from a man in his late teens or twenties with type 1 diabetes.

The sample holds a few counts of this clone. The J gene is TRBJ2-2, the V gene TRBV9; D is undetermined. Germline CDR1 SGDLS, CDR2 YYNGEE. V shed 1 base and J shed 5 bases, with 6 bases lying between them. This CDR3 contains 13 residues. As DNA, the CDR3 is TGTGCCAGCAGCGTATTGTTAACCGGGGAGCTGTTTTTT. Translating it yields CASSVLLTGELFF.

This chain uses TRBV7-9 with TRBJ2-5, with D perhaps matching TRBD1 (5 bases). The germline V and J ends were trimmed by 5 bases and 1 base, with 14 bases remaining between them. This CDR3 comprises 15 residues. Germline values: CDR1 SEHNR, CDR2 FQNEAQ (reference sequence). CDR3 nucleotides: TGTGCCAGCAGCCCAACTCGACAGTTCCAAGAGACCCAGTACTTC. It encodes CASSPTRQFQETQYF. Combining the CDR3 with reference TRBV7-9 and TRBJ2-5 gives the whole variable domain DTGVSQNPRHKITKRGQNVTFRCDPISEHNRLYWYRQTLGQGPEFLTYFQNEAQLEKSRLLSDRFSAERPKGSFSTLEIQRTEQGDSAMYLCASSPTRQFQETQYFGPGTRLLVL.

This clone was counted a few times. The sample carries other DNA sequences with the same CDR3. V usage is TRBV30 and J usage is TRBJ2-5; D remains unclear. Trimming left V 1 base short and J 4 bases short, with 4 bases between. Germline V gene sequence: CDR1 GTSNPN, CDR2 SVGIG (reference sequence). This CDR3 is built from 11 residues. DNA for the CDR3: TGTGCCTGGAGTGGAGGAGAGACCCAGTACTTC. The encoded protein is CAWSGGETQYF.

The sample holds many counts of this clone. The DNA of the CDR3 is TGCAGCGCTTTCGACAGACAGACCCAGTACTTC. It is translated as CSAFDRQTQYF. The genes are TRBV29-1 and TRBJ2-5; maybe TRBD1 (5 bases). CDR1 SQVTM and CDR2 ANQGSEA come from the germline V gene. V dropped 7 bases and J dropped 6 bases, with 12 bases sitting between them. This CDR3 has 11 amino acids.

This clone was detected only a few times. The chain carries TRBV7-8 and TRBJ2-5; 14 positions match TRBD2. After removal of 5 bases from V and 4 bases from J, the junction contained 3 bases not matched to a gene. The CDR3 contains 15 residues. Per the germline V gene, CDR1 is SGHVS and CDR2 is FQNEAQ. CDR3 in DNA: TGTGCCAGCAGCGGCGGGACTAGCGGGGGAGAGACCCAGTACTTC. Translating it yields CASSGGTSGGETQYF.

This clone was counted at least ten times. The V and J genes are TRBV6-1 and TRBJ2-7, with 8 bases aligning to TRBD2. Germline CDR1 is MNHNS and CDR2 is SASEGT. The CDR3 is 12 amino acids. CDR3 residues: CAVGLRGAEQYF. The DNA of the CDR3 is TGTGCAGTGGGATTGCGGGGGGCCGAGCAGTACTTC.

This chain links TRBV6-6 with TRBJ1-2, with a tentative D call TRBD1 (5 bases). Trimming stripped 6 bases from V and 2 bases from J, with 10 bases between. Per germline, CDR1 MNHNY and CDR2 SVGAGI (reference sequence). This CDR3 has 13 amino acids. CDR3 region: CASSLDSNYGYTF. Here the CDR3 DNA reads TGTGCCAGCAGCCTTGACAGCAACTATGGCTACACCTTC.

This clone appeared a few times. The chain links TRBV18 to TRBJ2-7; 8 bases fit TRBD1. The trim removed 3 bases at V and 6 bases at J, leaving 7 bases unmatched. CDR3 length equals 14 residues. Per the germline V gene, CDR1 is KGHSH and CDR2 is LQKENI. CDR3 residues: CASSPNQGAGEQYF. The CDR3 DNA sequence: TGTGCCAGCTCACCCAATCAGGGGGCGGGCGAGCAGTACTTC.

This clone was observed a few times. J is TRBJ1-5 and V is TRBV15; D unclear. CDR1 and CDR2 (germline): LNHNV, YYDKDF (reference sequence). The CDR3 spans 12 residues. V was clipped by 2 bases and J by 6 bases, with 5 bases between them. The CDR3 DNA sequence: TGTGCCACCAGCAGATCCGGTCAGCCCCAGCATTTT. It specifies CATSRSGQPQHF. Full variable domain (remainder filled in from reference TRBV15 and TRBJ1-5): DAMVIQNPRYQVTQFGKPVTLSCSQTLNHNVMYWYQQKSSQAPKLLFHYYDKDFNNEADTPDNFQSRRPNTSFCFLDIRSPGLGDTAMYLCATSRSGQPQHFGDGTRLSIL.

The chain uses TRBV7-2 and TRBJ1-1; weak D call: TRBD1 (6 bases). The germline CDR1 and CDR2 sequences are SGHTA and FQGNSA. The CDR3 runs 10 residues. V shed 11 bases and J shed 10 bases, with 14 bases lying between them. The DNA of the CDR3 is TGTGCCGCCGGGGGGCTGGTAGCTTTCTTT. Its protein is CAAGGLVAFF.

The chain is built from TRBV15 and TRBJ1-2, with 7 bases aligning to TRBD1. CDR1 is LNHNV and CDR2 is YYDKDF in the germline V gene (reference sequence). The CDR3 sequence is 14 residues long. V lost 1 base, J lost 4 bases, and 3 bases stayed unmatched. CDR3 region: CATSRGQGSYGYTF. For the CDR3, the DNA is TGTGCCACCAGCAGAGGACAGGGCAGCTATGGCTACACCTTC.

This clone came up many times. The V and J genes are TRBV29-1 and TRBJ2-3; TRBD2 agrees at 7 bases. From germline, CDR1 is SQVTM and CDR2 ANQGSEA. V gave up 6 bases and J gave up 14 bases; unmatched junction bases: 8. CDR3 length equals 10 residues. CDR3 in amino acids: CSVAERERYF. The DNA of the CDR3 is TGCAGCGTGGCCGAGCGGGAACGGTATTTT.

The rearrangement joins TRBV13 to TRBJ2-3, with TRBD2 identical over 8 bases. The junction had 6 bases not matched to a gene; V was cut back by 4 bases and J by 3 bases. CDR1 and CDR2 from the germline V gene are PRHDT and FYEKMQ (reference sequence). The CDR3 has 15 residues. CDR3 nucleotides: TGTGCCAGCAGCTATCGGGAGGGCCTAACAGATACGCAGTATTTT. Its translation is CASSYREGLTDTQYF.

The genes are TRBV29-1 and TRBJ2-7; possibly TRBD1 for D (5 bases). The V end lost 6 bases, the J end lost 0 bases, and 9 bases lay between the germline ends. The CDR3 has 12 amino acids. CDR1 and CDR2 from the germline V gene are SQVTM and ANQGSEA. As DNA, the CDR3 is TGCAGCGTACAGGACGACTCCTACGAGCAGTACTTC. As protein: CSVQDDSYEQYF.

This clone was detected a few times. The V gene is TRBV5-1, the J gene TRBJ1-1; 9 bases agree with TRBD1. The CDR3 totals 15 residues. Per germline, CDR1 SGHRS and CDR2 YFSETQ. Trimming took 4 bases from V and 3 from J; bases not matched to a gene: 7. The CDR3 coding sequence is TGCGCCAGCAGCCCGACCGACAGGGGGTACACTGAAGCTTTCTTT. It translates to CASSPTDRGYTEAFF.

This clone was picked up many times. This chain uses TRBV25-1 with TRBJ2-1; TRBD1 is a possible D gene (6 bases). V lost 1 base and J 4 bases, leaving 14 bases between the germline ends. Germline V gene lookup returns CDR1 MGHDK and CDR2 SYGVNS. CDR3 size: 16 residues. CDR3 sequence (DNA): TGTGCCAGCAGTGAATCAATGGGGGCCCCATACAATGAGCAGTTCTTC. Its protein is CASSESMGAPYNEQFF.

This clone has more than one count but fewer than ten. The rearrangement uses TRBV7-2 and TRBJ2-5; the match to TRBD1 covers 8 bases. From germline, CDR1 is SGHTA and CDR2 FQGNSA. V trimming: 4 bases; J trimming: 5 bases; junction bases outside the gene matches: 9. CDR3 length: 15 amino acids. The CDR3 coding sequence is TGTGCCAGCAGCTCGAGACGCAACAGGGGGGAGACCCAGTACTTC. This translates into CASSSRRNRGETQYF.

This clone was counted between two and nine times. The genes are TRBV15 and TRBJ1-3; 8 bases map to TRBD1. The V gene end was trimmed by 2 bases and the J gene end by 1 base; junction bases not matched to a gene: 4. Germline-derived CDR1 and CDR2 are LNHNV and YYDKDF (reference sequence). This CDR3 has 16 residues. The CDR3 DNA reads as TGTGCCACCAGCAGATACAGGGGGTCTTCTGGAAACACCATATATTTT. This encodes CATSRYRGSSGNTIYF.